The clone carrying this T cell receptor (beta chain) occurred many times. V was clipped by 4 bases and J by 3 bases, with 22 bases between them. From germline, CDR1 is MNHEY and CDR2 SVGEGT. CDR3 length: 18 residues. This sample was included in a study of T cell repertoires in cytomegalovirus infection. Each CDR3 protein is one row after TCRdb ran MiXCR on the reads. The sample holds 350,000 to 550,000 distinct CDR3 sequences; 31% are singletons and the top ten take 12% to 15%. The chain combines TRBV6-2 or TRBV6-3 with TRBJ1-5; D unclear. The receptor's source is a human donor in good health (CMV status not recorded). Some clones in this sample may be carry-over from other donors' samples. The specimen was PBMCs. In nucleotides, the CDR3 is TGTGCCAGCAGTTCGCCTCCATGGACTGCGGCCATCAATCAGCCCCAGCATTTT. Translation: CASSSPPWTAAINQPQHF.